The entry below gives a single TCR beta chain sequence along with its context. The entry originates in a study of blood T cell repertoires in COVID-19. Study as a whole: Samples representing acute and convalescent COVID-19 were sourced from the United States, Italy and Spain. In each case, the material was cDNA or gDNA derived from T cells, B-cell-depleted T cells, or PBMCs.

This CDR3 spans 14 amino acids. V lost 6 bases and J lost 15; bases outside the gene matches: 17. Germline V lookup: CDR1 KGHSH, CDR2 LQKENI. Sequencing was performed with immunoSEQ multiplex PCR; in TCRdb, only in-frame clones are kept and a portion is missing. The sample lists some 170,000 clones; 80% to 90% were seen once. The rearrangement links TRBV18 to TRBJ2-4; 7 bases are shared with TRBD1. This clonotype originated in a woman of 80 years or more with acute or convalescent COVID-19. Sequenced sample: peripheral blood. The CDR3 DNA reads TGTGCCAGCTCCCAACCCCCTACAGGGGAAGGGATGTACTTC. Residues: CASSQPPTGEGMYF.